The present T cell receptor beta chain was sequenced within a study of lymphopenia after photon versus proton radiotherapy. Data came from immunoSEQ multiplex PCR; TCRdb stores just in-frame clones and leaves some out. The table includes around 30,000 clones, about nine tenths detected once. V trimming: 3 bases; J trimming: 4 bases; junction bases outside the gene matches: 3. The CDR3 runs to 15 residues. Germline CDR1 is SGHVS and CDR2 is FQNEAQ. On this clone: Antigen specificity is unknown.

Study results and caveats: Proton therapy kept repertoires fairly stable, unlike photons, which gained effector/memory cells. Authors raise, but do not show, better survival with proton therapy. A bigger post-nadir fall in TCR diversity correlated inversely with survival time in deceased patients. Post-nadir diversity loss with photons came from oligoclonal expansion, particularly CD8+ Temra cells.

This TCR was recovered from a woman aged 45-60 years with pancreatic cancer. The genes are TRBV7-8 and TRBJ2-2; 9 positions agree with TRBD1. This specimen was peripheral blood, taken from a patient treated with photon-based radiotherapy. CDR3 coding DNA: TGTGCCAGCAGCTTGAGACAGGGGGTCACCGGGGAGCTGTTTTTT. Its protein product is CASSLRQGVTGELFF.